Presented here are 20 T cell receptor beta chains from one specimen sequenced in a study of blood T cell repertoires in COVID-19. TCRdb's copy holds only in-frame clones and misses some; the assay was immunoSEQ multiplex PCR. This table has about 170,000 clones, 88% appearing once. Input material: peripheral blood. The receptor source for this set is a man aged 55 to 69 with acute or convalescent COVID-19.

V and J are TRBV9 and TRBJ1-6; 8 nucleotides line up with TRBD1. The CDR3 runs 15 residues. Trimming cost V 4 bases and J 7 bases; bases outside gene matches: 7. Germline CDR1 reads SGDLS; CDR2 reads YYNGEE. The CDR3 loop reads CASSFQGASNSPLHF. CDR3 nucleotides: TGTGCCAGCAGCTTTCAGGGGGCTTCGAATTCACCCCTCCACTTT.

This rearrangement joins TRBV12-5 to TRBJ1-2; tentative D call: TRBD1 (5 bases). CDR3 length: 15 residues. V was cut by 0 bases and J by 4 bases, with 12 bases left in between. Germline V lookup: CDR1 LGHNT, CDR2 FRNRAP. DNA for the CDR3: TGTGCTAGTGGTTTGGTATCCGTGGGGGGCTATGGCTACACCTTC. Translation: CASGLVSVGGYGYTF.

V is TRBV24-1 and J is TRBJ2-1; 11 nucleotides align to TRBD1. This CDR3 contains 16 residues. In germline, CDR1 is KGHDR, CDR2 SFDVKD. The ends lost 3 bases at V and 8 bases at J; junction bases unmatched: 8. This chain's CDR3 is CATSDPGQGAEYEQFF. The CDR3 DNA is TGTGCCACCAGTGATCCCGGACAGGGGGCCGAATATGAGCAGTTCTTC.

V is TRBV3-1 (or the pseudogene TRBV3-2) and J is TRBJ1-1; 9 bases agree with TRBD1. After removal of 3 bases from V and 1 base from J, the junction contained 3 bases not matched to a gene. This CDR3 has 15 residues. CDR1 is LGHDT, CDR2 YNNKEL, per germline (reference sequence). The CDR3 reads CASSHWDRANTEAFF. Written as DNA, the CDR3 is TGTGCCAGCAGCCATTGGGACAGGGCGAACACTGAAGCTTTCTTT.

This clone occurred once. The V and J genes are TRBV24-1 and TRBJ2-2, with D maybe TRBD1 (5 bases). Between the trimmed V and J ends, which lost 0 bases and 1 base, there was a span of 11 bases. Germline values: CDR1 KGHDR, CDR2 SFDVKD. The CDR3 extends over 17 amino acids. The DNA for the CDR3 is TGTGCCACCAGTGATTTGCCGGACAAAGTGAACACCGGGGAGCTGTTTTTT. Translated, it gives CATSDLPDKVNTGELFF.

The chain uses TRBV20-1 and TRBJ1-2; TRBD1 might be the D (6 bases). CDR3 length: 11 residues. V was trimmed by 6 bases and J by 11 bases, leaving 16 bases between them. Germline lookup yields CDR1 DFQATT and CDR2 SNEGSKA (reference sequence). The CDR3 DNA is TGCAGTGCCCTCCAAGGGGGGGCGTACACCTTC. Translating gives CSALQGGAYTF.

The chain is built from TRBV24-1 and TRBJ2-5; possibly TRBD1 for D (5 bases). The germline V and J ends were trimmed by 5 bases and 5 bases, with 11 bases remaining between them. CDR3 length: 13 residues. Germline V CDR1 and CDR2: KGHDR, SFDVKD. The CDR3, as DNA: TGTGCCACCAGTGTCGCAGGGTCGGAGACCCAGTACTTC. As protein: CATSVAGSETQYF.

V usage is TRBV14 and J usage is TRBJ2-3, with TRBD2 as a possible D gene (6 bases). V gave up 0 bases and J gave up 6 bases, with 19 bases separating them. The CDR3 totals 17 residues. Germline V lookup: CDR1 SGHDN, CDR2 FVKESK. Written as DNA, the CDR3 is TGTGCCAGCAGCCAAGATAAGGGCGGGATGCGTGGCGATACGCAGTATTTT. Amino acid sequence: CASSQDKGGMRGDTQYF. Full variable domain (outside the CDR3, taken from reference TRBV14 and TRBJ2-3): EAGVTQFPSHSVIEKGQTVTLRCDPISGHDNLYWYRRVMGKEIKFLLHFVKESKQDESGMPNNRFLAERTGGTYSTLKVQPAELEDSGVYFCASSQDKGGMRGDTQYFGPGTRLTVL.

About this clone itself: Different DNA sequences within this sample yield the same CDR3. This chain uses TRBV9 with TRBJ2-7; D possibly corresponds to TRBD2 (5 bases). V was trimmed by 2 bases and J by 2 bases, leaving 11 bases between them. The CDR3 covers 14 residues. CDR1 is SGDLS and CDR2 is YYNGEE in the germline V gene. CDR3 nucleotide sequence: TGTGCCAGCAGCGTCGCGGGTGGAACCTACGAGCAGTACTTC. This gives the protein CASSVAGGTYEQYF.

A few counts support this clone. The chain employs TRBV3-1 (or the pseudogene TRBV3-2) and TRBJ2-1; D uncertain. V was trimmed by 3 bases and J by 7 bases, leaving 4 bases between them. The CDR3 runs 11 residues. From germline, CDR1 is LGHDT and CDR2 YNNKEL (reference sequence). The CDR3, as DNA: TGTGCCAGCAGCCACTCTAATGAGCAGTTCTTC. Protein product: CASSHSNEQFF.

The CDR3 reads CASSFGTAASGYTF. CDR3 bases: TGTGCCAGCAGCTTTGGGACAGCTGCTTCTGGCTACACCTTC. This chain uses TRBV5-6 with TRBJ1-2, with TRBD1 matching 7 bases. Trimming took 2 bases from V and 7 from J; bases not matched to a gene: 8. Germline V gene data show CDR1 as SGHDT and CDR2 as YYEEEE. The length of the CDR3 is 14 residues.

The genes are TRBV7-8 and TRBJ2-5; 10 bases are a match to TRBD1. The CDR3 runs to 15 residues. Germline CDR1 SGHVS, CDR2 FQNEAQ. The trim removed 5 bases at V and 0 bases at J, leaving 3 bases unmatched. In DNA form, the CDR3 reads TGTGCCAGCAGCCCGGGACAGGGGTACCAAGAGACCCAGTACTTC. It codes for CASSPGQGYQETQYF. Drawing the rest from reference TRBV7-8 and TRBJ2-5, the complete variable domain is GAGVSQSPRYKVAKRGQDVALRCDPISGHVSLFWYQQALGQGPEFLTYFQNEAQLDKSGLPSDRFFAERPEGSVSTLKIQRTQQEDSAVYLCASSPGQGYQETQYFGPGTRLLVL.

This clone was counted once. This chain joins TRBV10-1 and TRBJ1-1; D remains unclear. Per germline, CDR1 WNHNN and CDR2 SYGVQD (reference sequence). V was pared by 0 bases and J by 5 bases, with 10 bases between. The CDR3 has 14 residues. CDR3 nucleotides: TGCGCCAGCAGTGAGTCAGGGAGAAAAACTGAAGCTTTCTTT. Residues: CASSESGRKTEAFF.

As to this clone: This same CDR3 is encoded by further DNA sequences in the sample. This rearrangement joins TRBV5-1 to TRBJ1-2; D remains ambiguous. Trimming removed 0 bases at V and 4 bases at J, with 4 bases between. Germline V CDR1 and CDR2: SGHRS, YFSETQ. This CDR3 has 12 residues. The CDR3 bases are TGCGCCAGCAGCTTGGACAGCTATGGCTACACCTTC. Translated: CASSLDSYGYTF.

The rearrangement links TRBV24-1 to TRBJ1-2; D is ambiguous. The CDR3 is made up of 13 amino acids. Deletions cut 5 bases from V and 8 bases from J, with 14 bases between. Germline assignment: CDR1 KGHDR and CDR2 SFDVKD. The CDR3 sequence is CATSGEGLGGYTF. CDR3 nucleotides: TGTGCCACCAGTGGAGAAGGACTTGGCGGCTACACCTTC.

V usage is TRBV5-5 and J usage is TRBJ1-6, with D maybe TRBD1 (5 bases). The CDR3 runs 15 residues. V dropped 1 base and J dropped 5 bases, with 10 bases sitting between them. Germline V lookup: CDR1 SGHKS, CDR2 YYEKEE (reference sequence). The CDR3 DNA sequence: TGTGCCAGCAGCTTGTTCGGGGGTAATAATTCACCCCTCCACTTT. It yields the protein CASSLFGGNNSPLHF.

The gene calls are TRBV3-1 (or the pseudogene TRBV3-2) and TRBJ1-5; D unclear. In germline, CDR1 is LGHDT, CDR2 YNNKEL (reference sequence). Trimming removed 0 bases from V and 4 bases from J, with 10 bases in between. The CDR3 has 15 residues. CDR3 DNA: TGTGCCAGCAGCCAAGATTACGGAGTTAATCAGCCCCAGCATTTT. Protein sequence: CASSQDYGVNQPQHF.

V gene TRBV6-2 or TRBV6-3 combines with J gene TRBJ2-3; 7 positions agree with TRBD2. CDR1 is MNHEY, CDR2 SVGEGT, per germline. This CDR3 contains 15 residues. V lost 5 bases to trimming and J lost 1 base; unmatched junction nucleotides: 6. Written as DNA, the CDR3 is TGTGCCAGCAGTCCCTGGGAGGGTGGCACAGATACGCAGTATTTT. Residues: CASSPWEGGTDTQYF.

The chain carries TRBV2 and TRBJ2-7; 10 bases are a match to TRBD2. This CDR3 has 15 residues. CDR1 and CDR2 (germline): SNHLY, FYNNEI. V was clipped by 4 bases and J by 3 bases; unmatched bases: 6. The CDR3 loop is CASSARTSGLYEQYF. In DNA form, the CDR3 reads TGTGCCAGCAGTGCTCGGACTAGCGGACTCTACGAGCAGTACTTC. The entire variable domain, with the rest obtained from reference TRBV2 and TRBJ2-7, is as follows: EPEVTQTPSHQVTQMGQEVILRCVPISNHLYFYWYRQILGQKVEFLVSFYNNEISEKSEIFDDQFSVERPDGSNFTLKIRSTKLEDSAMYFCASSARTSGLYEQYFGPGTRLTVT.

The chain employs TRBV4-3 and TRBJ2-6; D might be TRBD2 (6 bases). V was pared by 4 bases and J by 0 bases, with 13 bases between. The CDR3 totals 17 residues. The germline CDR1 and CDR2 sequences are LGHNA and YSLEER. This CDR3 reads CASSLGGASSGANVLTF. The CDR3 region has the DNA TGCGCCAGCAGCCTCGGGGGAGCGAGCTCTGGGGCCAACGTCCTGACTTTC.